Listed here are 30 T cell receptor beta chains from one sample, sequenced in a study of PD-1 blockade in classical Hodgkin lymphoma (TCRdb year 2020). This sample's time point label indicates: cycle 2 day 1 (C2D1) of nivolumab. Every trial patient had relapsed after autologous stem cell transplantation, and cohorts A, B and C differed in prior brentuximab vedotin exposure. The receptor library was made with the immunoSEQ multiplex PCR assay. As stored in TCRdb, this immuneACCESS dataset retains in-frame rearrangements with V and J assigned. A fraction of the clones does not appear; measured against another copy, unresolved V genes explain less than half of the discrepancy, and the remainder lacks a known reason. The sample profile shows about 150,000 clones; under 85% of them were found once. Of the sample, about 9.3% falls within the top ten clones. This material consisted of peripheral blood mononuclear cells (PBMCs), taken before the second cycle of nivolumab. These receptors all come from a human donor with classical Hodgkin lymphoma.

This clone appeared a single time. The CDR3 nucleotides read TGTGCCAGCTCACCACCAATAGCGGGAGGGCCCCGGAGTAACTACGAGCAGTACTTC. Its protein product is CASSPPIAGGPRSNYEQYF. V is TRBV18 and J is TRBJ2-7; 11 nucleotides align to TRBD2. This CDR3 is 19 amino acids long. V shed 0 bases, J shed 3 bases, and the junction held 13 bases outside the gene matches. CDR1 KGHSH and CDR2 LQKENI come from the germline V gene. Together with reference TRBV18 and TRBJ2-7, the CDR3 gives the full variable domain: NAGVMQNPRHLVRRRGQEARLRCSPMKGHSHVYWYRQLPEEGLKFMVYLQKENIIDESGMPKERFSAEFPKEGPSILRIQQVVRGDSAAYFCASSPPIAGGPRSNYEQYFGPGTRLTVT.

This clone was detected only once. The chain carries TRBV2 and TRBJ1-2; D is perhaps TRBD1 (5 bases). V lost 2 bases and J 7 bases, leaving 14 bases between the germline ends. Germline values: CDR1 SNHLY, CDR2 FYNNEI. The CDR3 extends over 14 amino acids. This CDR3 is CASSEPGKDSGYTF. CDR3 nucleotide sequence: TGTGCCAGCAGTGAACCAGGGAAGGACTCTGGCTACACCTTC.

The V gene is TRBV19, the J gene TRBJ1-1; D possibly corresponds to TRBD1 (5 bases). Germline V gene data show CDR1 as LNHDA and CDR2 as SQIVND (reference sequence). V dropped 2 bases and J dropped 4 bases, with 14 bases sitting between them. The CDR3 extends over 15 amino acids. The CDR3 region is CASSIRGVRSTEAFF. The CDR3 DNA reads TGTGCCAGTAGTATAAGGGGAGTGCGGTCCACTGAAGCTTTCTTT.

This clone came up a few times. The V gene is TRBV5-6, the J gene TRBJ1-1; 9 positions agree with TRBD1. The CDR3 is 14 amino acids. Germline loops: CDR1 SGHDT, CDR2 YYEEEE. The ends lost 6 bases at V and 3 bases at J; junction bases unmatched: 6. The CDR3 sequence is CASTNRGRDTEAFF. In DNA form, the CDR3 reads TGTGCCAGCACGAACAGGGGGCGGGACACTGAAGCTTTCTTT. The variable domain in full, completed from reference TRBV5-6 and TRBJ1-1, reads DAGVTQSPTHLIKTRGQQVTLRCSPKSGHDTVSWYQQALGQGPQFIFQYYEEEERQRGNFPDRFSGHQFPNYSSELNVNALLLGDSALYLCASTNRGRDTEAFFGQGTRLTVV.

The rearrangement uses TRBV4-1 and TRBJ1-1; 8 bases match TRBD1. Germline loops: CDR1 MGHRA, CDR2 YSYEKL. Germline trimming cut 4 bases from V and 11 bases from J; bases unmatched to any gene: 18. The CDR3 totals 16 residues. The CDR3 is CASSRTLSQGVGPAFF. The CDR3 nucleotides read TGCGCCAGCAGCCGCACCCTATCACAGGGGGTGGGTCCGGCTTTCTTT.

The chain carries TRBV29-1 and TRBJ2-1, with D perhaps TRBD2 (6 bases). Germline V CDR1 and CDR2: SQVTM, ANQGSEA. CDR3 length equals 16 residues. Trimming stripped 7 bases from V and 4 bases from J, with 23 bases between. The CDR3 bases are TGCAGCGCCTCTCCCGACGTGACTAGTCAGTACAATGAGCAGTTCTTC. Its protein product is CSASPDVTSQYNEQFF.

The chain couples TRBV6-6 to TRBJ2-5; D is ambiguous. The CDR3 has 13 amino acids. Trimming pared 4 bases from V and 2 bases from J, leaving 8 bases between. CDR1 and CDR2 (germline): MNHNY, SVGAGI (reference sequence). CDR3 residues: CASSSTKQETQYF. CDR3 nucleotides: TGTGCCAGCAGTTCGACGAAGCAAGAGACCCAGTACTTC.

The chain combines TRBV4-1 with TRBJ2-2, with D perhaps TRBD1 or TRBD2 (6 bases each). The CDR3 is 16 residues long. The germline V and J ends were trimmed by 5 bases and 0 bases, with 13 bases remaining between them. Per the germline V gene, CDR1 is MGHRA and CDR2 is YSYEKL. The CDR3 sequence: CASSDLGGSNTGELFF. CDR3 coding DNA: TGCGCCAGCAGCGATCTGGGGGGCTCGAACACCGGGGAGCTGTTTTTT.

Only one count was recorded for this clone. J is TRBJ2-4 and V is TRBV27; a weak D match, TRBD1 (6 bases). CDR1 and CDR2 (germline): MNHEY, SMNVEV (reference sequence). V was clipped by 8 bases and J by 7 bases, with 12 bases between them. CDR3 length: 12 residues. The CDR3, as DNA: TGTGCCAGCTCCGGGACAAGCAACATTCAGTACTTC. Residues: CASSGTSNIQYF.

The rearrangement joins TRBV11-3 to TRBJ2-1; D may be TRBD1 (6 bases). This CDR3 is 13 amino acids long. V lost 5 bases and J lost 4, with 9 bases in between. Germline V lookup: CDR1 SGHNT, CDR2 YENEEA. The CDR3 loop is CASSPDRYNEQFF. The CDR3 region has the DNA TGTGCCAGCAGCCCAGACAGGTACAATGAGCAGTTCTTC.

By share, this clone counts as medium-sized (0.01 to 0.1%). This chain links TRBV6-6 with TRBJ2-1; 9 positions agree with TRBD1. CDR1 and CDR2 from the germline V gene are MNHNY and SVGAGI (reference sequence). This CDR3 is 13 amino acids long. V gave up 7 bases and J gave up 10 bases; unmatched junction bases: 8. The CDR3 coding sequence is TGTGCCAGCATTAACAGGGGGCCCGGAGAGCAGTTCTTC. This codes for CASINRGPGEQFF.

The sample holds a few counts of this clone. This chain links TRBV27 with TRBJ2-2; the D is unclear. V was clipped by 6 bases and J by 4 bases, with 12 bases between them. CDR1 and CDR2 from the germline V gene are MNHEY and SMNVEV (reference sequence). This CDR3 region has 14 residues. Here the CDR3 reads CASRPRRATGELFF. CDR3 bases: TGTGCCAGCAGGCCCCGTAGGGCCACCGGGGAGCTGTTTTTT.

The chain carries TRBV5-1 and TRBJ1-1; D is uncertain. The V and J ends lost 0 bases and 1 base respectively, with 1 base between them. The CDR3 contains 12 residues. Germline V gene data show CDR1 as SGHRS and CDR2 as YFSETQ. CDR3 sequence: CASSLANTEAFF. In DNA, the CDR3 is TGCGCCAGCAGCTTGGCGAACACTGAAGCTTTCTTT.

Points on this clone: The identical CDR3 is also encoded by other nucleotide sequences in the sample. The chain uses TRBV5-1 and TRBJ1-1; 8 positions agree with TRBD1. V lost 4 bases to trimming and J lost 1 base; unmatched junction nucleotides: 3. Germline V gene lookup returns CDR1 SGHRS and CDR2 YFSETQ. There are 14 residues in the CDR3. The CDR3 nucleotides are TGCGCCAGCAGCCCAGGACAGGGGAACACTGAAGCTTTCTTT. Protein: CASSPGQGNTEAFF.

The chain employs TRBV10-3 and TRBJ1-1; D perhaps matches TRBD1 (5 bases). With 3 bases removed from V and 0 bases from J, the gap between germline ends came to 11 bases. The CDR3 consists of 15 residues. The germline CDR1 and CDR2 sequences are ENHRY and SYGVKD. CDR3 in DNA: TGTGCCATCAGTGATTCTTGGGACTTGAACACTGAAGCTTTCTTT. This gives the protein CAISDSWDLNTEAFF.

The chain is built from TRBV10-3 and TRBJ2-2, with TRBD2 matching 7 bases. V lost 2 bases to trimming and J lost 7 bases; unmatched junction nucleotides: 1. CDR3 length equals 13 residues. The germline V gene has CDR1 ENHRY and CDR2 SYGVKD. CDR3 protein: CAISEGRGGELFF. The CDR3 nucleotides read TGTGCCATCAGTGAGGGGAGGGGCGGGGAGCTGTTTTTT.

This chain joins TRBV7-9 and TRBJ1-2; the D gene is possibly TRBD1 (5 bases). This CDR3 contains 14 residues. V lost 2 bases, J lost 2 bases, and 9 bases lay in between. CDR1 SEHNR and CDR2 FQNEAQ come from the germline V gene (reference sequence). CDR3 amino acids: CASSLQRGNYGYTF. DNA of the CDR3: TGTGCCAGCAGCTTACAAAGGGGAAACTATGGCTACACCTTC.

This clone was detected only once. The chain employs TRBV18 and TRBJ2-3; TRBD1 agrees at 7 bases. The J segment lost 2 bases and the V segment lost 4 bases, leaving 3 bases of the junction unmatched. This CDR3 is 14 amino acids long. Germline values: CDR1 KGHSH, CDR2 LQKENI. CDR3 protein: CASSQGTATDTQYF. In nucleotides, the CDR3 is TGTGCCAGCTCACAAGGGACAGCCACAGATACGCAGTATTTT.

This clone was recorded a few times. The genes are TRBV5-8 and TRBJ2-1; 8 nucleotides align to TRBD1. Germline loops: CDR1 SGHTS, CDR2 YDEGEE. After removal of 5 bases from V and 3 bases from J, the junction contained 4 bases not matched to a gene. This CDR3 is built from 14 residues. DNA of the CDR3: TGTGCCAGCAGTTTCAGGGGGCTCTACAATGAGCAGTTCTTC. It translates to CASSFRGLYNEQFF. Full variable domain (missing parts from reference TRBV5-8 and TRBJ2-1): EAGVTQSPTHLIKTRGQQATLRCSPISGHTSVYWYQQALGLGLQFLLWYDEGEERNRGNFPPRFSGRQFPNYSSELNVNALELEDSALYLCASSFRGLYNEQFFGPGTRLTVL.

This clone was counted a few times. The V call is TRBV6-5, the J call TRBJ1-1, with D tentatively TRBD1 (5 bases). The CDR3 contains 15 residues. Germline values: CDR1 MNHEY, CDR2 SVGAGI. The CDR3 protein is CATQEVVAGGTEAFF. The CDR3 DNA follows: TGTGCTACGCAAGAGGTGGTAGCTGGGGGCACTGAAGCTTTCTTT.

This rearrangement joins TRBV5-4 to TRBJ2-3, with 9 nucleotides matching TRBD1. The V gene end was trimmed by 4 bases and the J gene end by 1 base; junction bases not matched to a gene: 10. The germline V gene has CDR1 SGHNT and CDR2 YYREEE (reference sequence). This CDR3 spans 17 amino acids. As DNA, the CDR3 is TGTGCCAGCAGCCAACACAGGGGGCAGGGAGGCACAGATACGCAGTATTTT. This sequence encodes CASSQHRGQGGTDTQYF.

V and J are TRBV6-4 and TRBJ2-3; either TRBD1 or TRBD2 may supply D (6 bases each). V gave up 2 bases and J gave up 4 bases, with 10 bases separating them. The length of the CDR3 is 14 residues. In germline, CDR1 is MRHNA, CDR2 SNTAGT. For the CDR3, the DNA is TGTGCCAGCAGTGACAGGGGGGCGGCAGATACGCAGTATTTT. Residues: CASSDRGAADTQYF.

This clone occurred once. V is TRBV20-1 and J is TRBJ2-1, with TRBD2 matching over 7 bases. This CDR3 spans 11 amino acids. Germline V CDR1 and CDR2: DFQATT, SNEGSKA (reference sequence). Trimming took 2 bases from V and 8 from J; bases not matched to a gene: 0. This CDR3 reads CSARLADEQFF. The CDR3 nucleotides are TGCAGTGCTAGACTAGCGGATGAGCAGTTCTTC.

At least ten counts were recorded for this clone. The chain recombines TRBV7-2 with TRBJ1-1; TRBD1 is a possible D gene (5 bases). The CDR3 has 14 residues. V lost 2 bases and J lost 4, with 11 bases in between. The V gene's germline CDR1 is SGHTA and CDR2 FQGNSA. CDR3 in amino acids: CASSLIGTGTEAFF. In DNA, the CDR3 is TGTGCCAGCAGCTTAATCGGGACGGGCACTGAAGCTTTCTTT.

The chain employs TRBV2 and TRBJ2-5; D call uncertain. The germline V gene encodes CDR1 SNHLY and CDR2 FYNNEI. V lost 2 bases and J lost 1, with 14 bases in between. The CDR3 extends over 16 amino acids. CDR3 residues: CASSESFGPRQETQYF. Written as DNA, the CDR3 is TGTGCCAGCAGTGAATCCTTTGGCCCCCGCCAAGAGACCCAGTACTTC.

This clone showed up just a few times. V usage is TRBV27 and J usage is TRBJ1-2, with a possible D match to TRBD1 (6 bases). V lost 4 bases to trimming and J lost 4 bases, with 13 bases between them. The CDR3 runs 14 residues. Germline V CDR1 and CDR2: MNHEY, SMNVEV (reference sequence). CDR3 in DNA: TGTGCCAGCAGTTGGGGGGCAGAGGCCTATGGCTACACCTTC. It is translated as CASSWGAEAYGYTF.

The chain joins TRBV6-6 to TRBJ1-5; possible D gene TRBD1, 6 bases. Per the germline V gene, CDR1 is MNHNY and CDR2 is SVGAGI (reference sequence). This CDR3 has 14 amino acids. With 7 bases removed from V and 10 bases from J, the gap between germline ends came to 20 bases. CDR3 in amino acids: CASNIGQPLGPQHF. CDR3 nucleotide sequence: TGTGCCAGCAACATCGGACAGCCCCTGGGACCCCAGCATTTT.

The chain uses TRBV29-1 and TRBJ2-2; 12 nucleotides match TRBD2. V dropped 5 bases and J dropped 7; count of bases not matched to a gene: 11. CDR3 length: 16 amino acids. Germline V lookup: CDR1 SQVTM, CDR2 ANQGSEA. CDR3 protein: CSVLKASGRAGGELFF. CDR3 nucleotides: TGCAGCGTTCTAAAAGCTAGCGGGAGGGCCGGCGGGGAGCTGTTTTTT.

This rearrangement joins TRBV5-6 to TRBJ2-1; D is uncertain. Germline CDR1 is SGHDT and CDR2 is YYEEEE. V was clipped by 1 base and J by 8 bases, with 7 bases between them. This CDR3 comprises 12 residues. DNA of the CDR3: TGTGCCAGCAGCTTGCGCGTCGATGAGCAGTTCTTC. Translating gives CASSLRVDEQFF.

This clone was counted once. The CDR3 is CASSASGRSYNEQFF. CDR3 nucleotides: TGTGCCAGCAGCGCCAGTGGGCGCTCCTACAATGAGCAGTTCTTC. This chain links TRBV9 with TRBJ2-1; D remains ambiguous. The germline CDR1 and CDR2 sequences are SGDLS and YYNGEE. Trimming pared 3 bases from V and 0 bases from J, leaving 10 bases between. The CDR3 runs to 15 residues.